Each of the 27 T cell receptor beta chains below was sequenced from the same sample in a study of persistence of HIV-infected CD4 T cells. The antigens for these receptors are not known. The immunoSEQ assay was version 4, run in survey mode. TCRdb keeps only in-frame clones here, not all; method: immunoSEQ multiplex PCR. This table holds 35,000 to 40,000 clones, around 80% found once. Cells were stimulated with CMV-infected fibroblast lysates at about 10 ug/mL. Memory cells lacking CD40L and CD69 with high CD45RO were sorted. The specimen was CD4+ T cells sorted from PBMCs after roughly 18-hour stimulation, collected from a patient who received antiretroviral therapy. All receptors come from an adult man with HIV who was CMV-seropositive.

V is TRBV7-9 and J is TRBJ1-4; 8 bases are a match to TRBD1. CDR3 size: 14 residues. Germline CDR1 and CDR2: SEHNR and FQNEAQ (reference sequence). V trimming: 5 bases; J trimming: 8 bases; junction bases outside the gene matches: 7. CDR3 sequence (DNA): TGTGCCAGCAGCCAACAGGGGGGTGGGGAAAAACTGTTTTTT. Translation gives CASSQQGGGEKLFF.

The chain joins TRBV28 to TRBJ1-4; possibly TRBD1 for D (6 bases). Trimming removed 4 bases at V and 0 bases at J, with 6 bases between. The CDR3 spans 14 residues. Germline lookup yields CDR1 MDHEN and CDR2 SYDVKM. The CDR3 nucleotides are TGTGCCAGCAGTTCAGGGGCAACTAATGAAAAACTGTTTTTT. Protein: CASSSGATNEKLFF.

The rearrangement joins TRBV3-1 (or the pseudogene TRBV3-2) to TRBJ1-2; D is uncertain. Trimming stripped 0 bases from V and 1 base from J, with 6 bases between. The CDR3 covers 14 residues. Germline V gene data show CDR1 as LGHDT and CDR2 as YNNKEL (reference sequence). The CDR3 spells CASSQDPDNYGYTF. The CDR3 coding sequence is TGTGCCAGCAGCCAAGATCCCGATAACTATGGCTACACCTTC.

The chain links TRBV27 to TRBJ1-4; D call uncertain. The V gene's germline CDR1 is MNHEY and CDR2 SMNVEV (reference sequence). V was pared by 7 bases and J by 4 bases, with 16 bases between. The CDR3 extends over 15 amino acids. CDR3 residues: CASKPQLTLNEKLFF. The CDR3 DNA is TGTGCCAGCAAACCCCAGCTAACTCTTAATGAAAAACTGTTTTTT.

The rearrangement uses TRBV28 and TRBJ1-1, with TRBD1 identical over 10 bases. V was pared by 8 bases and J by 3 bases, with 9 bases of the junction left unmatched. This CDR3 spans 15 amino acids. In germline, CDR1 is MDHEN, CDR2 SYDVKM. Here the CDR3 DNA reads TGTGCCAGCTTGACAGGGGGCTCCGGAGACACTGAAGCTTTCTTT. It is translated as CASLTGGSGDTEAFF.

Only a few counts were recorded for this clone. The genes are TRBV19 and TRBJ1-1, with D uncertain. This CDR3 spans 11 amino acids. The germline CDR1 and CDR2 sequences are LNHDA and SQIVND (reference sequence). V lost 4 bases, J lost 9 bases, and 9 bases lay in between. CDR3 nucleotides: TGTGCCAGTAGTACGGAACGGAAAGCTTTCTTT. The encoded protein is CASSTERKAFF.

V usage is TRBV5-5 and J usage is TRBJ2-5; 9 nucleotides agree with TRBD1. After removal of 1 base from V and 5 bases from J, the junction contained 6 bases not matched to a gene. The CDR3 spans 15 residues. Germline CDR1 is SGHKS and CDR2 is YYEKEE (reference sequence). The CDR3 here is CASSLSGTGRETQYF. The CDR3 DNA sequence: TGTGCCAGCAGCTTGTCCGGGACAGGGCGCGAGACCCAGTACTTC.

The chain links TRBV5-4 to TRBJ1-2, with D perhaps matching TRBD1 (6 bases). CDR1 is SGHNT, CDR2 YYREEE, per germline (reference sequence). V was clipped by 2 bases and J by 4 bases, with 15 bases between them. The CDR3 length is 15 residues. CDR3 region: CASSFRDKGFYGYTF. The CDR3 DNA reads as TGTGCCAGCAGCTTCCGGGACAAGGGGTTCTATGGCTACACCTTC. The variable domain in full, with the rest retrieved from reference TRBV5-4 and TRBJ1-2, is ETGVTQSPTHLIKTRGQQVTLRCSSQSGHNTVSWYQQALGQGPQFIFQYYREEENGRGNFPPRFSGLQFPNYSSELNVNALELDDSALYLCASSFRDKGFYGYTFGSGTRLTVV.

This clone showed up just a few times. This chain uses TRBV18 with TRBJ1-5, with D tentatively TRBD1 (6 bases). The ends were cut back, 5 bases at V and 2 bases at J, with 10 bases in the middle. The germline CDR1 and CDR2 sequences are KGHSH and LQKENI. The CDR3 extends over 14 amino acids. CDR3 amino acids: CASSRGGRNQPQHF. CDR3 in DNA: TGTGCCAGCTCAAGAGGGGGGCGCAATCAGCCCCAGCATTTT.

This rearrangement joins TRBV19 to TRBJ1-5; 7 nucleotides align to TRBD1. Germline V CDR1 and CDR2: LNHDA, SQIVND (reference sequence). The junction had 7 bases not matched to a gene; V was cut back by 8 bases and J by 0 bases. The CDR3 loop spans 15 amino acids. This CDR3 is CASGQVEYSNQPQHF. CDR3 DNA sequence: TGTGCCAGTGGACAGGTCGAATATAGCAATCAGCCCCAGCATTTT.

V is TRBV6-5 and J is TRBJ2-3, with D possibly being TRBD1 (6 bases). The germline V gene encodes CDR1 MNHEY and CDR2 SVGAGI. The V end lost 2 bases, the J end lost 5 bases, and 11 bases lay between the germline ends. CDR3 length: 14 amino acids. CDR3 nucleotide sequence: TGTGCCAGCAGTTACACTACAGGGATAGATACGCAGTATTTT. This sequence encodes CASSYTTGIDTQYF.

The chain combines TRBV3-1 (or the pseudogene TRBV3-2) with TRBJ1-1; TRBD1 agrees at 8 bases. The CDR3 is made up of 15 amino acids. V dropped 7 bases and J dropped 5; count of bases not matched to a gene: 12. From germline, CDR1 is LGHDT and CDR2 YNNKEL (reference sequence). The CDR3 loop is CASTSQGGRSTEAFF. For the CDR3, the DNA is TGTGCCAGCACCTCACAGGGGGGGCGAAGTACTGAAGCTTTCTTT.

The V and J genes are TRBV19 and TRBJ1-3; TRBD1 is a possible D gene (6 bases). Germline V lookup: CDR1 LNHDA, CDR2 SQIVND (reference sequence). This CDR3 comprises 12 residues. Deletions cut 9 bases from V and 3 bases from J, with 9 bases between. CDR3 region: CASRDNGNTIYF. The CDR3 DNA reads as TGTGCCAGCAGGGACAATGGAAACACCATATATTTT.

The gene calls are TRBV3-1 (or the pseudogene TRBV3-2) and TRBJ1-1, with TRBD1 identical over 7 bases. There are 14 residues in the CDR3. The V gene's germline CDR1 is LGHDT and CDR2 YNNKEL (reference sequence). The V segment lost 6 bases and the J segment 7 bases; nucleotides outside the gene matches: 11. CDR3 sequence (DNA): TGTGCCAGCAGTTCCGGGACAGTCTTTTTTGAAGCTTTCTTT. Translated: CASSSGTVFFEAFF.

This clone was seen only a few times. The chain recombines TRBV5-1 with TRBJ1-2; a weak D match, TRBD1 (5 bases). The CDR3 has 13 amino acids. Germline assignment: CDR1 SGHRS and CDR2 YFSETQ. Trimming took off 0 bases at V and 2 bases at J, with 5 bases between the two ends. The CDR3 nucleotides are TGCGCCAGCAGCTTGGGACAGAACTATGGCTACACCTTC. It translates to CASSLGQNYGYTF.

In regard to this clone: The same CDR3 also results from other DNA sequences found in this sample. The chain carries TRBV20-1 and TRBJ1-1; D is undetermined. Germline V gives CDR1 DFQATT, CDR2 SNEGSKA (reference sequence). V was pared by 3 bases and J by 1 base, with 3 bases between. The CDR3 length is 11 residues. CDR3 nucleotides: TGCAGTGCTAGTGGGAACACTGAAGCTTTCTTT. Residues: CSASGNTEAFF.

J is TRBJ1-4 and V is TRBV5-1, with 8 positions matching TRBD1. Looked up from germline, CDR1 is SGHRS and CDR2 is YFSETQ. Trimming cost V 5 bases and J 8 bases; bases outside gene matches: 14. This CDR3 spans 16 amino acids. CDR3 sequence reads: CASSPAPTGVEEKLFF. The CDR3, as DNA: TGCGCCAGCAGTCCCGCGCCGACAGGGGTGGAGGAAAAACTGTTTTTT.

CDR3: CASSPLGQSRGYGYTF. CDR3 bases: TGTGCCAGCAGTCCCCTGGGCCAATCCCGGGGCTATGGCTACACCTTC. V is TRBV27 and J is TRBJ1-2; D is undetermined. Trimming stripped 5 bases from V and 4 bases from J, with 20 bases between. CDR1 and CDR2 from the germline V gene are MNHEY and SMNVEV (reference sequence). This CDR3 is built from 16 residues.

The CDR3 loop is CASSELPTGLYGYTF. In DNA form, the CDR3 reads TGTGCCAGCAGTGAACTGCCGACAGGGCTCTATGGCTACACCTTC. This chain joins TRBV6-1 and TRBJ1-2; 7 nucleotides line up with TRBD1. Trimming cost V 2 bases and J 4 bases; bases outside gene matches: 7. Germline lookup yields CDR1 MNHNS and CDR2 SASEGT. CDR3 length equals 15 residues.

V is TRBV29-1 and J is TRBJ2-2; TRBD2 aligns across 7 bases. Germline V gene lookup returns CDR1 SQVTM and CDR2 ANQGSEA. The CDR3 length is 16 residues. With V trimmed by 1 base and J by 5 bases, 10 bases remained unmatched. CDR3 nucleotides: TGCAGCGTTGAAGGCCTCGGGGGGAAGGGGACCGGGGAGCTGTTTTTT. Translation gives CSVEGLGGKGTGELFF.

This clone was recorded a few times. The CDR3 coding sequence is TGTGCCAGTAGACAGGGGGCTAGAAGTAACTATGGCTACACCTTC. Protein: CASRQGARSNYGYTF. The chain uses TRBV19 and TRBJ1-2; 9 nucleotides line up with TRBD1. With V trimmed by 6 bases and J by 1 base, 6 bases remained unmatched. This CDR3 spans 15 amino acids. Germline values: CDR1 LNHDA, CDR2 SQIVND (reference sequence).

CDR3 sequence (DNA): TGCGCCAGCAGCTTCGGAGGTCTACTAACTAACACCGGGGAGCTGTTTTTT. Residues: CASSFGGLLTNTGELFF. The rearrangement uses TRBV5-1 and TRBJ2-2; D perhaps matches TRBD2 (5 bases). V shed 2 bases and J shed 2 bases, with 16 bases lying between them. This CDR3 is 17 amino acids long. Germline V CDR1 and CDR2: SGHRS, YFSETQ.

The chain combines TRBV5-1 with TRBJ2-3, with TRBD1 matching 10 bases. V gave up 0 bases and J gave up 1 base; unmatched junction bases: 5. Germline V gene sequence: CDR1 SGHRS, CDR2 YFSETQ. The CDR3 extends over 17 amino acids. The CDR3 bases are TGCGCCAGCAGCTTGGGCCGACAGGGGGCAGGCACAGATACGCAGTATTTT. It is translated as CASSLGRQGAGTDTQYF.

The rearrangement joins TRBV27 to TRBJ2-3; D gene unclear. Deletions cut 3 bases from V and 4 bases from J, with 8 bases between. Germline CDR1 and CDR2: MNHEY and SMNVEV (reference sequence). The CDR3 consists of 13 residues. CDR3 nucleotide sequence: TGTGCCAGCAGTTTGGTTCCCCCAGATACGCAGTATTTT. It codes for CASSLVPPDTQYF.

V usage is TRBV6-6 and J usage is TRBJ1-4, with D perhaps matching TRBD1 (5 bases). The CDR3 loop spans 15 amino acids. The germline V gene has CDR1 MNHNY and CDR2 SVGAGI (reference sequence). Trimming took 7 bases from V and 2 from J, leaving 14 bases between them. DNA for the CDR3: TGTGCCAGCAATGCCCAGGGAAACACTAATGAAAAACTGTTTTTT. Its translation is CASNAQGNTNEKLFF.

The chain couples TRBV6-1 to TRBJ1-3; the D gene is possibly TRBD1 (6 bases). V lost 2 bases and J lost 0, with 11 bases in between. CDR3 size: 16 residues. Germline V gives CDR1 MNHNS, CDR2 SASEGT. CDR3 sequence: CASSEPPGHSGNTIYF. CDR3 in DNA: TGTGCCAGCAGTGAACCTCCGGGACACTCTGGAAACACCATATATTTT.

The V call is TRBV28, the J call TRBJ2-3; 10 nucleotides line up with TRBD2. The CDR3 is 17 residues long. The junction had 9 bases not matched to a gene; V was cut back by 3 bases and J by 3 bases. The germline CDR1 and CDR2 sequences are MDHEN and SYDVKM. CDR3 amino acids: CASSLVKRGGRTDTQYF. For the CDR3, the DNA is TGTGCCAGCAGTTTGGTAAAGCGGGGGGGCCGGACAGATACGCAGTATTTT.